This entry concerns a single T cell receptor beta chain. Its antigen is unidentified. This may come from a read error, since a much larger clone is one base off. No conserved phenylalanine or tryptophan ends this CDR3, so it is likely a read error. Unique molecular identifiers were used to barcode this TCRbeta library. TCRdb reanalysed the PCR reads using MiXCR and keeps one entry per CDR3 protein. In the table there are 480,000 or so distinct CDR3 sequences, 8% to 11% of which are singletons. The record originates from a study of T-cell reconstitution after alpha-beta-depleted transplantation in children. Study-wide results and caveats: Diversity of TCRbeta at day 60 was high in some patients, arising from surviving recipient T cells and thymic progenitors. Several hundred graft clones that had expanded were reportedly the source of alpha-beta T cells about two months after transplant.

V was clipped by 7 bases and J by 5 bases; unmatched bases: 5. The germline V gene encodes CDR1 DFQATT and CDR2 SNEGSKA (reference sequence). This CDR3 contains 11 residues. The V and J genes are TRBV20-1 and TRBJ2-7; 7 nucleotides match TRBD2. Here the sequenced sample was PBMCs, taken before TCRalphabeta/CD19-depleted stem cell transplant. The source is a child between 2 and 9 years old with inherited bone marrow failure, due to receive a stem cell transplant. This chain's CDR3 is CSGGGVHEQYY. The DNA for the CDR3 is TGCAGTGGGGGGGGAGTACACGAGCAGTACTAC.